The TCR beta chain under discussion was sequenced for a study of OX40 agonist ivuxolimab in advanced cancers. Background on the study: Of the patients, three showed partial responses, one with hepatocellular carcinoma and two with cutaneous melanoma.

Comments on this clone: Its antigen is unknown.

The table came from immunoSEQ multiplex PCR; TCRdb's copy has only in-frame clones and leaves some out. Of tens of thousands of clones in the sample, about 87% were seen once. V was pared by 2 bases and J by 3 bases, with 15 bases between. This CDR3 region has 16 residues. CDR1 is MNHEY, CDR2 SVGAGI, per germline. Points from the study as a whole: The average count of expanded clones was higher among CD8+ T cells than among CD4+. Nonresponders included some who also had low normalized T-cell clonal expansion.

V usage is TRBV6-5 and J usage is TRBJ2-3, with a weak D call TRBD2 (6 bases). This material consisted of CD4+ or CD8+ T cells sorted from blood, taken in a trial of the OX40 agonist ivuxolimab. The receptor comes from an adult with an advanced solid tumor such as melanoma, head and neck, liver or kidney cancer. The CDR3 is CASSYGRGFYTDTQYF. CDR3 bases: TGTGCCAGCAGTTACGGGCGGGGTTTTTATACAGATACGCAGTATTTT.